The 3 T cell receptor beta chains presented below share a single source sample, sequenced in a study of CXCR3-negative and CXCR3-positive naive CD8 T cells. General study results and limits: CXCR3-positive naive cells had more hydrophobic TRB CDR3s than CXCR3-negative naive cells.

Antigens for these TCRs are unknown. Through 5' RACE with UMI labels, the TRB cDNA libraries were prepared. Following a re-call of the 5' RACE reads, TCRdb has one entry per CDR3 protein and lacks DNA. The table for this sample gives roughly 130,000 distinct CDR3 sequences. The sequencing sample was made of naive CXCR3+ CD8+ T cells from blood. The subset: CD45RO-CCR7+CD27+CD95- naive CD8+ T cells expressing CXCR3 (TNR3+). These receptors all come from a human donor in good health. Some clones in this sample may be carry-over from other donors' samples.

The chain links TRBV29-1 to TRBJ2-1. The CDR3 is 13 residues long. Germline lookup yields CDR1 SQVTM and CDR2 ANQGSEA. This CDR3 is CSVVLFDCNEQFF.

CDR3 sequence reads: CASNYRRQSALQETQYF. The chain links TRBV19 to TRBJ2-5; the TCRdb D gene call, TRBD2, has no DNA to confirm it. CDR1 and CDR2 (germline): LNHDA, SQIVND (reference sequence). This CDR3 has 17 amino acids. The entire variable domain, with the rest obtained from reference TRBV19 and TRBJ2-5, is as follows: DGGITQSPKYLFRKEGQNVTLSCEQNLNHDAMYWYRQDPGQGLRLIYYSQIVNDFQKGDIAEGYSVSREKKESFPLTVTSAQKNPTAFYLCASNYRRQSALQETQYFGPGTRLLVL.

The V call is TRBV6-2 or TRBV6-3, the J call TRBJ2-5; absent DNA, TCRdb's TRBD1 call cannot be checked. The CDR3 is 12 amino acids. From germline, CDR1 is MNHEY and CDR2 SVGEGT. This CDR3 is CATSGQEATQYF.